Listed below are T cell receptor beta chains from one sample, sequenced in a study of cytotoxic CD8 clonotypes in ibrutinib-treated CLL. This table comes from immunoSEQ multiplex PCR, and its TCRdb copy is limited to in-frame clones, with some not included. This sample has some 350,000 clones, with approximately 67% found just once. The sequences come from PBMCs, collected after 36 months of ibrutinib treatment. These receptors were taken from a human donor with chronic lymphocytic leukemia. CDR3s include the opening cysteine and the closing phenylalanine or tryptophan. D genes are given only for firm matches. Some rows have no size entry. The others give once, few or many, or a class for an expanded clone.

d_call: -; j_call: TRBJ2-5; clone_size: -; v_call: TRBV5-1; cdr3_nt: TGCGCCAGCAGCTTGTACCAAAGTGGGGTCGGAGAGACCCAGTACTTC; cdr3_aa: CASSLYQSGVGETQYF
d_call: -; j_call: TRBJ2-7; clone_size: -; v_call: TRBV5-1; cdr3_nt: TGCGCCAGCAGCTTCTCAGGGTTCTACGAGCAGTACTTC; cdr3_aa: CASSFSGFYEQYF
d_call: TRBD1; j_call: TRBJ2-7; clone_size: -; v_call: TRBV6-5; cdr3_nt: TGTGCCAGCAGGGGACAGAGTCACGAGCAGTACTTC; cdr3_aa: CASRGQSHEQYF
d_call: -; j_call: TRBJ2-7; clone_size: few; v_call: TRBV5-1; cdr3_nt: TGCGCCAGCAGTCGGGGTGAGCCCTACGAGCAGTACTTC; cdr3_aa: CASSRGEPYEQYF
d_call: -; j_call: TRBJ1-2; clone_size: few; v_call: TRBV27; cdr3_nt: TGTGCCAGCAGTTTCTCGGCTGACGATGGCTACACCTTC; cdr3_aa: CASSFSADDGYTF
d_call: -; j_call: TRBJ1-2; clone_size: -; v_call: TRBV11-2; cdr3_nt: TGTGCCAGCAGCCCCCAGGGGCTTCGTGCCAGGGAGAACTATGGCTACACCTTC; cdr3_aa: CASSPQGLRARENYGYTF
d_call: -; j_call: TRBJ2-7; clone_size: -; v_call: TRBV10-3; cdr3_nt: TGTGCCATCAGTGTCGCAGGGTCCGGCGAGCAGTACTTC; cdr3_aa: CAISVAGSGEQYF
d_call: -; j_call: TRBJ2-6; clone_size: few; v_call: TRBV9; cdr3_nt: TGTGCCAGCAGCGTAGTGCAGGGATTTGGGGCCAACGTCCTGACTTTC; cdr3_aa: CASSVVQGFGANVLTF
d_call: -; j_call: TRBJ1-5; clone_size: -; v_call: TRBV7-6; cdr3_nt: TGTGCCAGCAGCCTGGGGACCGATGAATTCACATCTCCCAATCAGCCCCAGCATTTT; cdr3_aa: CASSLGTDEFTSPNQPQHF
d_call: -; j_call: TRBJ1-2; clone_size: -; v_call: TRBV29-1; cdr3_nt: TGCAGCATTGTCCAGGAGGGAACCTATGGCTACACCTTC; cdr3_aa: CSIVQEGTYGYTF
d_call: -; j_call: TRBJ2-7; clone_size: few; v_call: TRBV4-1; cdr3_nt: TGCGCCAGCAGCCAAGCGTCCGGGAGCTACGAGCAGTACTTC; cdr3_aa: CASSQASGSYEQYF
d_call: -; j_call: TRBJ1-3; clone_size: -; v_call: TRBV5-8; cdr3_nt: TGTGCCAGCAGCCGGCGGTTCAGCTCTGGAAACACCATATATTTT; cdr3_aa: CASSRRFSSGNTIYF
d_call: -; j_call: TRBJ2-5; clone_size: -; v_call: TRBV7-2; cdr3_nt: TGTGCCAGCAGCTTAGAGGTCAGGGTCCAAGAGACCCAGTACTTC; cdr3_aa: CASSLEVRVQETQYF
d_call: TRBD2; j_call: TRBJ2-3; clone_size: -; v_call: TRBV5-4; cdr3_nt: TGTGCCAGCAGCTTGAGCGGAACTAGCGGGGGGTTTGATACGCAGTATTTT; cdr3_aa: CASSLSGTSGGFDTQYF
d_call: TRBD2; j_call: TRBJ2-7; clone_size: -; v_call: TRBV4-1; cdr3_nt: TGCGCCAGCAGCCAAGAAAGGGGAGGGAACGAGCAGTACTTC; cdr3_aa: CASSQERGGNEQYF
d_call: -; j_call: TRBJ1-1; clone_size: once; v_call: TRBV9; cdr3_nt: TGTGCCAGCAGCGGAGGTTACCTACAGGGTGACACTGAAGCTTTCTTT; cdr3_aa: CASSGGYLQGDTEAFF
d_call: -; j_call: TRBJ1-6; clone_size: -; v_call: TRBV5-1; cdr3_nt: TGCGCCAGCAGCTCCTCCTTGGAGGGCTGGGATTCACCCCTCCACTTT; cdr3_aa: CASSSSLEGWDSPLHF
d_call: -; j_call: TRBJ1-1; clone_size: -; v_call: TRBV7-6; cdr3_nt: TGTGCCAGCAGCTTAGAGGGCAGATGGAACACTGAAGCTTTCTTT; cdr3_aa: CASSLEGRWNTEAFF
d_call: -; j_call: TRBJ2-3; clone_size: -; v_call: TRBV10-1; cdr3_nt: TGCGCCAGCAGTGACAGTGGGAGCACAGATACGCAGTATTTT; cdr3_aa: CASSDSGSTDTQYF
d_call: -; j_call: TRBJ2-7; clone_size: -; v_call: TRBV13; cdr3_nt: TGTGCCAGCAGCTTAGTGCCCGACAGTCCCTACGAGCAGTACTTC; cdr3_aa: CASSLVPDSPYEQYF
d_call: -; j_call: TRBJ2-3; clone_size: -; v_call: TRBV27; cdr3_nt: TGTGCCAGTTGCGATGTCGACACAGATACGCAGTATTTT; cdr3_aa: CASCDVDTDTQYF
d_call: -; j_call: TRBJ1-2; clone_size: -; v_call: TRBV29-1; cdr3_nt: TGCAGCGTTGAAGATCGGCTTGGCTACACCTTC; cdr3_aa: CSVEDRLGYTF
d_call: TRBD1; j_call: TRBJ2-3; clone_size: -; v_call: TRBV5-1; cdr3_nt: TGCGCCAGCAGCCAGGGACAGACTAGCACAGATACGCAGTATTTT; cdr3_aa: CASSQGQTSTDTQYF
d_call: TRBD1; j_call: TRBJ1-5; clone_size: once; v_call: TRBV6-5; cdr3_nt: TGTGCCAGCAGTTTCGGACAGGGTTACAATCAGCCCCAGCATTTT; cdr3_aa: CASSFGQGYNQPQHF
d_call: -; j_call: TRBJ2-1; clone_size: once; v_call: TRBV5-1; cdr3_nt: TGCGCCAGCAGCTCCTTTTCCTACAATGAGCAGTTCTTC; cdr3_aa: CASSSFSYNEQFF
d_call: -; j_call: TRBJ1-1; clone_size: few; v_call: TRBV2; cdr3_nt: TGTGCCAGCAGTGAATCTGAAATGGGGGACACTGAAGCTTTCTTT; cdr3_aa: CASSESEMGDTEAFF
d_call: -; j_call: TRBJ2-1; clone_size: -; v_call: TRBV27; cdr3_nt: TGTGCCAGCAGTCCACCCTATTTTAATGAGCAGTTCTTC; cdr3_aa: CASSPPYFNEQFF
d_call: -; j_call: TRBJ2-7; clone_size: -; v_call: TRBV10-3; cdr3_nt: TGTGCCATCAGTGACGACTCCTACGAGCAGTACTTC; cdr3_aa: CAISDDSYEQYF
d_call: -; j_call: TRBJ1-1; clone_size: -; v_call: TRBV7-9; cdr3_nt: TGTGCCAGCCTCGGCAGGGAAGGCACTGAAGCTTTCTTT; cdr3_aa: CASLGREGTEAFF
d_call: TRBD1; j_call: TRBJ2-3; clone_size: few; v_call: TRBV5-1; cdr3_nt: TGCGCCAGCAGCGCGGGACAGGGGACAGATACGCAGTATTTT; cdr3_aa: CASSAGQGTDTQYF
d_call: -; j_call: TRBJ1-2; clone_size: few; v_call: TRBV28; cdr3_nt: TGTGCCAGCAGTTTATACCGTCTATCTATAAACTATGGCTACACCTTC; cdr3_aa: CASSLYRLSINYGYTF
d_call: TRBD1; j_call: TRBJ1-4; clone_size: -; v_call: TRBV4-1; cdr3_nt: TGCGCCAGCAGCCAAGAGGGATTCGGGACAGTGACTGAAAAACTGTTTTTT; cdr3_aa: CASSQEGFGTVTEKLFF
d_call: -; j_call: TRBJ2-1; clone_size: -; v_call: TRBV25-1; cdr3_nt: TGTGCCAGCAGTGAATCCCGGGCCTACAATGAGCAGTTCTTC; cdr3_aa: CASSESRAYNEQFF
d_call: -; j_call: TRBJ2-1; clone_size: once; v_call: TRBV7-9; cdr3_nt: TGTGCCAGCAGCTTATGGAGGCTCTCCTACAATGAGCAGTTCTTC; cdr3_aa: CASSLWRLSYNEQFF
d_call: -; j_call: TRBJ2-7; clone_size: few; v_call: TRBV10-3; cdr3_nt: TGTGCCATCAGTGAGGGGTCTAGCGCCTACGAGCAGTACTTC; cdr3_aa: CAISEGSSAYEQYF
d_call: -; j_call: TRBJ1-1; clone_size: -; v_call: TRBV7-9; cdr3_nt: TGTGCCAGCAGCTTGTCAGGGGCCACTGAAGCTTTCTTT; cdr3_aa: CASSLSGATEAFF
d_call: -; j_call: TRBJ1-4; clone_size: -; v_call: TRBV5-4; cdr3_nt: TGTGCCAGCAGCTTGGAAGGGACAAGGAATGAAAAACTGTTTTTT; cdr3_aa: CASSLEGTRNEKLFF
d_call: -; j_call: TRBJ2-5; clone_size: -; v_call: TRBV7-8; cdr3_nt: TGTGCCAGCAGCCCTCGAGTGTACCAAGAGACCCAGTACTTC; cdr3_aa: CASSPRVYQETQYF
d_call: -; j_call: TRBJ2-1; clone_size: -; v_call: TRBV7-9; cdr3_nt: TGTGCCAGCAGCTTAGGAGGTCTCGAGCAGTTCTTC; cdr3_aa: CASSLGGLEQFF
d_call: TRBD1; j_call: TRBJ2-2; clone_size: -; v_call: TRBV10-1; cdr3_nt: TGCGCCAGCAGAGTCGACAGGGTCGCCGGGGAGCTGTTTTTT; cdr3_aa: CASRVDRVAGELFF
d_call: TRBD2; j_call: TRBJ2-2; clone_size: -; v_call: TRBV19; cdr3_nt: TGTGCCAGCACAGGGTTGGGACTAGCGGGAGGACGTGCGGTCACCGGGGAGCTGTTTTTT; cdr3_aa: CASTGLGLAGGRAVTGELFF
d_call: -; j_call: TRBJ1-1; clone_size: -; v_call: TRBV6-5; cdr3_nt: TGTGCCAGCAGTACCCCCCTGGACCTTAGGGCTTTCTTT; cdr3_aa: CASSTPLDLRAFF
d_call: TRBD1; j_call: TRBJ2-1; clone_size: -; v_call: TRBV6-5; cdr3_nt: TGTGCCAGCAGTTCGCCCGACAGGGCAAGGAATGAGCAGTTCTTC; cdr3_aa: CASSSPDRARNEQFF
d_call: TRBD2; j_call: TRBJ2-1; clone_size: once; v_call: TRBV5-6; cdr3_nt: TGTGCCAGCAGCTTTAGGACTAGCGGGGGTTATGGGCAGTTCTTC; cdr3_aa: CASSFRTSGGYGQFF
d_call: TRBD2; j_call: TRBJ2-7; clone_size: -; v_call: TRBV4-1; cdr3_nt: TGCGCCAGCAGCCAAGATGGGTCGGCTAGCGGGGGGTACGAGCAGTACTTC; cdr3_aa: CASSQDGSASGGYEQYF
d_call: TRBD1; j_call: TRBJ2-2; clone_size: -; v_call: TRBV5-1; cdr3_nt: TGCGCCAGCAGCCCCGACAGGGCGAACACCGGGGAGCTGTTTTTT; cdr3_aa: CASSPDRANTGELFF
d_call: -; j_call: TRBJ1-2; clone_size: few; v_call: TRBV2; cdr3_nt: TGTGCCAGCAGTGAAATGGAGGGGCGAGGCTATGGCTACACCTTC; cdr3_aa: CASSEMEGRGYGYTF
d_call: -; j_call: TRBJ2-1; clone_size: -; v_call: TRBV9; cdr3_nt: TGTGCCAGCAGCGTATTGGATGAGCAGTTCTTC; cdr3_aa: CASSVLDEQFF